The 21 T cell receptor beta chains listed next were all sequenced from one sample in a study of technical replicates of blood from several donors. Libraries were prepared by immunoSEQ multiplex PCR; TCRdb keeps only in-frame clonotypes and omits some of them. The table has about 64,000 clones, approximately 86% seen once. The sequenced sample was PBMCs. The receptors come from a human donor in good health. Some clones in this sample may be carry-over from other donors' samples.

The rearrangement links TRBV6-5 to TRBJ2-2; 9 nucleotides agree with TRBD2. Germline assignment: CDR1 MNHEY and CDR2 SVGAGI. V was clipped by 9 bases and J by 7 bases; unmatched bases: 9. This CDR3 is built from 14 residues. The CDR3 DNA sequence: TGTGCCAGTATACCAGCGGGGGGAGGCGGGGAGCTGTTTTTT. The encoded protein is CASIPAGGGGELFF.

The rearrangement links TRBV7-2 to TRBJ2-7; D is uncertain. Trimming took 5 bases from V and 4 from J, leaving 9 bases between them. Per germline, CDR1 SGHTA and CDR2 FQGNSA. CDR3 length equals 12 residues. The CDR3 protein is CASSRDKYEQYF. The CDR3 DNA follows: TGTGCCAGCAGCCGTGACAAGTACGAGCAGTACTTC.

This clone was seen once. This CDR3 reads CASRGLAGTDTQYF. CDR3 nucleotide sequence: TGTGCCAGCAGAGGACTAGCAGGCACAGATACGCAGTATTTT. V gene TRBV6-5 combines with J gene TRBJ2-3, with 8 bases identical to TRBD2. V lost 6 bases to trimming and J lost 1 base; unmatched junction nucleotides: 3. The germline V gene has CDR1 MNHEY and CDR2 SVGAGI. The CDR3 spans 14 residues.

In this sample, this clone turned up once. The gene calls are TRBV10-1 and TRBJ2-7; possibly TRBD2 for D (8 bases). In germline, CDR1 is WNHNN, CDR2 SYGVQD (reference sequence). Trimming cost V 0 bases and J 4 bases, with 19 bases left between them. The CDR3 length is 17 residues. CDR3 amino acids: CASSESKGAGGRYEQYF. In nucleotides, the CDR3 is TGCGCCAGCAGTGAGTCCAAGGGGGCGGGGGGTCGGTACGAGCAGTACTTC.

This chain uses TRBV5-4 with TRBJ2-3, with TRBD2 matching 9 bases. This CDR3 region has 17 residues. Trimming removed 4 bases from V and 2 bases from J; junction bases left unmatched: 11. Germline V CDR1 and CDR2: SGHNT, YYREEE (reference sequence). CDR3 sequence reads: CASSLMEGGGVTDTQYF. The CDR3 region has the DNA TGTGCCAGCAGCCTCATGGAGGGCGGGGGGGTCACAGATACGCAGTATTTT. The full variable domain, in which reference TRBV5-4 and TRBJ2-3 provide the parts outside the CDR3, is ETGVTQSPTHLIKTRGQQVTLRCSSQSGHNTVSWYQQALGQGPQFIFQYYREEENGRGNFPPRFSGLQFPNYSSELNVNALELDDSALYLCASSLMEGGGVTDTQYFGPGTRLTVL.

V is TRBV7-6 and J is TRBJ2-6, with D hard to call. Deletions cut 0 bases from V and 0 bases from J, with 9 bases between. CDR3 length equals 17 residues. Germline V lookup: CDR1 SGHVS, CDR2 FNYEAQ. CDR3 in DNA: TGTGCCAGCAGCTTAGCGTACGGGTCCTCTGGGGCCAACGTCCTGACTTTC. This sequence encodes CASSLAYGSSGANVLTF.

This clone was seen a handful of times. The chain joins TRBV4-3 to TRBJ1-2; D is uncertain. The CDR3 totals 15 residues. In germline, CDR1 is LGHNA, CDR2 YSLEER. V dropped 4 bases and J dropped 4 bases, with 16 bases sitting between them. CDR3 loop: CASSPDRLVTYGYTF. As DNA, the CDR3 is TGCGCCAGCAGCCCCGACCGGCTAGTCACCTATGGCTACACCTTC.

CDR3 DNA: TGTGCCAGCAGGGTACAGGGATCTAGCAATCAGCCCCAGCATTTT. Amino acid sequence: CASRVQGSSNQPQHF. The V gene is TRBV2, the J gene TRBJ1-5, with D possibly matching TRBD1 (6 bases). Germline V gene data show CDR1 as SNHLY and CDR2 as FYNNEI. This CDR3 comprises 15 residues. Trimming took off 6 bases at V and 0 bases at J, with 12 bases between the two ends.

The chain employs TRBV6-5 and TRBJ2-1, with TRBD1 matching over 9 bases. This CDR3 comprises 15 residues. After removal of 7 bases from V and 4 bases from J, the junction contained 8 bases not matched to a gene. CDR1 is MNHEY and CDR2 is SVGAGI in the germline V gene. CDR3 nucleotides: TGTGCCAGCAAGTCCGGGACAGGGTCATACAATGAGCAGTTCTTC. Translated: CASKSGTGSYNEQFF.

This sequence joins TRBV4-1 and TRBJ2-7, with 7 bases matching TRBD1. This CDR3 region has 13 residues. V was clipped by 3 bases and J by 2 bases; unmatched bases: 1. Germline CDR1 is MGHRA and CDR2 is YSYEKL. The CDR3: CASSQDRTYEQYF. DNA for the CDR3: TGCGCCAGCAGCCAGGACAGGACCTACGAGCAGTACTTC.

V and J are TRBV7-8 and TRBJ2-2, with 11 bases identical to TRBD1. The J segment lost 4 bases and the V segment lost 2 bases, leaving 15 bases of the junction unmatched. This CDR3 comprises 20 residues. Germline-derived CDR1 and CDR2 are SGHVS and FQNEAQ. CDR3 in amino acids: CASSLLGGTGTGGGTGELFF. The CDR3 bases are TGTGCCAGCAGCTTATTAGGGGGGACCGGGACAGGGGGAGGCACCGGGGAGCTGTTTTTT.

The rearrangement joins TRBV7-2 to TRBJ2-3, with 7 bases fitting TRBD1. The V and J ends lost 5 bases and 8 bases, in that order; junction bases with no gene match: 16. The CDR3 extends over 16 amino acids. Germline assignment: CDR1 SGHTA and CDR2 FQGNSA. CDR3 nucleotide sequence: TGTGCCAGCAGCGCCGAACTCGACAGGGCGCGAGGTACGCAGTATTTT. Protein product: CASSAELDRARGTQYF.

This chain joins TRBV7-8 and TRBJ1-5; D possibly corresponds to TRBD1 (6 bases). The germline gives CDR1 SGHVS, CDR2 FQNEAQ. V shed 8 bases and J shed 12 bases, with 32 bases lying between them. The CDR3 is 17 amino acids. The DNA of the CDR3 is TGTGCCAGCTCACCTTCCCCGGGGGGCGCCTCAAATCAGGTCCAGCATTTT. It encodes CASSPSPGGASNQVQHF.

The chain has TRBV18 and TRBJ2-1, with 8 bases fitting TRBD1. The CDR3 length is 15 residues. The germline gives CDR1 KGHSH, CDR2 LQKENI. Trimming cost V 3 bases and J 2 bases; bases outside gene matches: 3. Here the CDR3 DNA reads TGTGCCAGCTCACCCGGGACAGGAACCTACAATGAGCAGTTCTTC. Amino acid sequence: CASSPGTGTYNEQFF. The full variable domain, its missing parts supplied by reference TRBV18 and TRBJ2-1, is NAGVMQNPRHLVRRRGQEARLRCSPMKGHSHVYWYRQLPEEGLKFMVYLQKENIIDESGMPKERFSAEFPKEGPSILRIQQVVRGDSAAYFCASSPGTGTYNEQFFGPGTRLTVL.

As DNA, the CDR3 is TGTGCCAGCGAGACAGTAAACTATGGCTACACCTTC. It yields the protein CASETVNYGYTF. The rearrangement links TRBV6-1 to TRBJ1-2; possibly TRBD1 for D (5 bases). Between the trimmed V and J ends, which lost 8 bases and 2 bases, there was a span of 9 bases. The CDR3 is 12 residues long. The germline V gene encodes CDR1 MNHNS and CDR2 SASEGT.

The rearrangement joins TRBV19 to TRBJ2-5; possible D gene TRBD1, 5 bases. This CDR3 contains 15 residues. In germline, CDR1 is LNHDA, CDR2 SQIVND (reference sequence). With 5 bases removed from V and 2 bases from J, the gap between germline ends came to 15 bases. DNA of the CDR3: TGTGCCAGTAGTCCTACAGGTCGGTCTCAAGAGACCCAGTACTTC. As protein: CASSPTGRSQETQYF.

The genes are TRBV5-1 and TRBJ1-1; possibly TRBD1 for D (6 bases). The CDR3 runs 15 residues. Germline CDR1 SGHRS, CDR2 YFSETQ. V dropped 4 bases and J dropped 0 bases, with 13 bases sitting between them. DNA of the CDR3: TGCGCCAGCAGCCCCGAGGGGGGGATGAACACTGAAGCTTTCTTT. Amino acids: CASSPEGGMNTEAFF.

DNA for the CDR3: TGCGCCAGCAGCCAAGATAGGATTGGGGCTACCTACGAGCAGTACTTC. This encodes CASSQDRIGATYEQYF. The V gene is TRBV4-3, the J gene TRBJ2-7; D might be TRBD1 (5 bases). There are 16 residues in the CDR3. CDR1 LGHNA and CDR2 YSLEER come from the germline V gene. Between the trimmed V and J ends, which lost 0 bases and 2 bases, there was a span of 14 bases.

The V and J genes are TRBV7-9 and TRBJ1-1; D call uncertain. V lost 5 bases, J lost 6 bases, and 19 bases lay in between. Germline V gene data show CDR1 as SEHNR and CDR2 as FQNEAQ (reference sequence). This CDR3 has 15 residues. The CDR3 loop reads CASSTATPASAEAFF. CDR3 DNA: TGTGCCAGCAGCACCGCGACCCCCGCCAGCGCTGAAGCTTTCTTT.

The CDR3 loop reads CASSKGDTHSNQPQHF. In DNA, the CDR3 is TGTGCCAGCAGCAAGGGGGACACCCATAGCAATCAGCCCCAGCATTTT. The chain employs TRBV21-1 and TRBJ1-5; the table's D call, TRBD1, has no DNA check behind it. TRBV21-1 is a pseudogene. The CDR3 length is 16 residues.

This clone appeared a few times. V and J are TRBV10-3 and TRBJ1-2; possible D gene TRBD1, 5 bases. The V end lost 10 bases, the J end lost 6 bases, and 21 bases lay between the germline ends. The CDR3 has 14 amino acids. The germline V gene encodes CDR1 ENHRY and CDR2 SYGVKD. The CDR3 sequence: CATTQSTDYNGYTF. The CDR3 nucleotides read TGTGCCACCACGCAATCGACAGATTATAATGGCTACACCTTC.